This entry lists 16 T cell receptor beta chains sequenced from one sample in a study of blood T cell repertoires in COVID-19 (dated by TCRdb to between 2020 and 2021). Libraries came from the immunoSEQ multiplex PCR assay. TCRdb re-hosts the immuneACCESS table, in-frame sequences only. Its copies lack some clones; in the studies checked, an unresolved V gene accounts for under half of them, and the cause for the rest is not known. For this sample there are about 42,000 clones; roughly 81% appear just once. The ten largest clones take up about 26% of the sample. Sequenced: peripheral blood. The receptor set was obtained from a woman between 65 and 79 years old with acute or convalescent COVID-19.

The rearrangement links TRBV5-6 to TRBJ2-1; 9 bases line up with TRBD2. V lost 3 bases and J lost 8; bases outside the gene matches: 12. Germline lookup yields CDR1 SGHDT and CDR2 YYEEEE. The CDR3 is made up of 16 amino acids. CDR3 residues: CASSSVWAGGPYEQFF. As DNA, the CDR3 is TGTGCCAGCAGCTCGGTTTGGGCGGGGGGGCCATATGAGCAGTTCTTC.

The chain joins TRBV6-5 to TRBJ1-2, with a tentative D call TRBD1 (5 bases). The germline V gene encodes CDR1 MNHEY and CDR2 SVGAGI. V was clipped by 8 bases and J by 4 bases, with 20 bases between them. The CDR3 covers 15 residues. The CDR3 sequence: CASLAGTNGGYGYTF. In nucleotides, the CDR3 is TGTGCCAGCTTGGCAGGGACCAACGGGGGCTATGGCTACACCTTC.

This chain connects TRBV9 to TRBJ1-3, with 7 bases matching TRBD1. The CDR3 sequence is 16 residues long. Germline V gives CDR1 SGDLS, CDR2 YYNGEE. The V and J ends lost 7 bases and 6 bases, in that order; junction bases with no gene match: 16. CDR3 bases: TGTGCCAGCGGACTCCGACTCGACAGGGAGCAAAACACCATATATTTT. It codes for CASGLRLDREQNTIYF.

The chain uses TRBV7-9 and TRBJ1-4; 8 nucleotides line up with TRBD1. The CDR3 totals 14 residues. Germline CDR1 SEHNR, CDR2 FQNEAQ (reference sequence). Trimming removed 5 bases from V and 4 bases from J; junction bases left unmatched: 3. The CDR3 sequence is CASSHGQGNEKLFF. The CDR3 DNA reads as TGTGCCAGCAGCCATGGACAGGGTAATGAAAAACTGTTTTTT. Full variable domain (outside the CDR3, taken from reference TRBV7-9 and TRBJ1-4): DTGVSQNPRHKITKRGQNVTFRCDPISEHNRLYWYRQTLGQGPEFLTYFQNEAQLEKSRLLSDRFSAERPKGSFSTLEIQRTEQGDSAMYLCASSHGQGNEKLFFGSGTQLSVL.

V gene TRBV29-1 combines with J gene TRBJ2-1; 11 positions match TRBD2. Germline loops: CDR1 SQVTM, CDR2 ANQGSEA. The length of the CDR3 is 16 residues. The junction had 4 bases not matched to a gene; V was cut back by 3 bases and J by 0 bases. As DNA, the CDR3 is TGCAGCGTTGATGGGCTAGCGGGGGGCTCCTACAATGAGCAGTTCTTC. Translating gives CSVDGLAGGSYNEQFF.

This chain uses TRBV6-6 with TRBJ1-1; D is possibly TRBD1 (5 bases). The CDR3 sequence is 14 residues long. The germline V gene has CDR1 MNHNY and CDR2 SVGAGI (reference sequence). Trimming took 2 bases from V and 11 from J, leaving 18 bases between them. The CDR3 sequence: CASSYQGIGVRAFF. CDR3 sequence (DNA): TGTGCCAGCAGTTACCAGGGAATAGGGGTGCGGGCTTTCTTT.

CDR3 in amino acids: CAITSLAGGHEQYF. Here the CDR3 DNA reads TGTGCCATCACCTCTCTAGCGGGGGGCCACGAGCAGTACTTC. The V and J genes are TRBV10-3 and TRBJ2-7; 11 bases agree with TRBD2. V trimming: 7 bases; J trimming: 5 bases; junction bases outside the gene matches: 7. Germline lookup yields CDR1 ENHRY and CDR2 SYGVKD. The CDR3 has 14 residues.

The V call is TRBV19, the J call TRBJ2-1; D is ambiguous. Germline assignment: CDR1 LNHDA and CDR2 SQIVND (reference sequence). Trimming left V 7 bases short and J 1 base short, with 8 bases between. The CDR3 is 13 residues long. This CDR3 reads CASTERSYNEQFF. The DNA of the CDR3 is TGTGCCAGTACCGAGCGATCCTACAATGAGCAGTTCTTC.

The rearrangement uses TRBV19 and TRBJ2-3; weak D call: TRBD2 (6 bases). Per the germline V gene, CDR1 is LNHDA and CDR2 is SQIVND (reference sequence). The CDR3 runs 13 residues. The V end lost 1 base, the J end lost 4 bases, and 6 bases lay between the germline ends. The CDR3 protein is CASSIGGADTQYF. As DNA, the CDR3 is TGTGCCAGTAGTATAGGGGGGGCAGATACGCAGTATTTT.

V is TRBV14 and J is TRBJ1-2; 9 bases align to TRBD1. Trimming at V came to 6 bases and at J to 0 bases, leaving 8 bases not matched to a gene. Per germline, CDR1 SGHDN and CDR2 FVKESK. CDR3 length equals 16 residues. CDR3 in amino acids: CASSLGQGWANYGYTF. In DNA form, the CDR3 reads TGTGCCAGCAGTCTGGGACAGGGATGGGCTAACTATGGCTACACCTTC.

DNA of the CDR3: TGTGCCAGTAGTATCTTACCGGGGGAGGCTTGGACTGAAGCTTTCTTT. Its protein is CASSILPGEAWTEAFF. This rearrangement joins TRBV19 to TRBJ1-1; possible D gene TRBD1, 5 bases. Germline lookup yields CDR1 LNHDA and CDR2 SQIVND (reference sequence). Between the trimmed V and J ends, which lost 3 bases and 5 bases, there was a span of 19 bases. The CDR3 is 16 amino acids.

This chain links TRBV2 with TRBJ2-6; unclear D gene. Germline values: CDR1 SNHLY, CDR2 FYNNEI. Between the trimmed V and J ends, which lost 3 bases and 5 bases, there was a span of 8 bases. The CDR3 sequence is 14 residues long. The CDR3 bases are TGTGCCAGCAGTGATCTTAGTCGGGCCAACGTCCTGACTTTC. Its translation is CASSDLSRANVLTF.

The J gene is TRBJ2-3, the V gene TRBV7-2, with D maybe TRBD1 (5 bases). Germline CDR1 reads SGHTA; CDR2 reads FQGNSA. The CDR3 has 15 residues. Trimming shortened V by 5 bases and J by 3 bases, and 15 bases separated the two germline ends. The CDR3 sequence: CASSLDSGPTDTQYF. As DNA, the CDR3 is TGTGCCAGCAGCCTAGACAGTGGCCCTACAGATACGCAGTATTTT.

In nucleotides, the CDR3 is TGTGCCAGCAGTCAAACAGGGATAAGCAATCAGCCCCAGCATTTT. Translated, it gives CASSQTGISNQPQHF. The rearrangement links TRBV28 to TRBJ1-5, with a tentative D call TRBD1 (6 bases). V lost 5 bases, J lost 1 base, and 12 bases lay in between. This CDR3 is built from 15 residues. The germline V gene has CDR1 MDHEN and CDR2 SYDVKM.

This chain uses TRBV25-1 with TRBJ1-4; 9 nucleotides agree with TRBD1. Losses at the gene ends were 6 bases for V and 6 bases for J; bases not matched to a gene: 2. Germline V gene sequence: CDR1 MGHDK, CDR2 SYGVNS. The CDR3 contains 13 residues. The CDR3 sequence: CASRRTGDEKLFF. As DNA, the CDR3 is TGTGCCAGCAGAAGGACAGGGGATGAAAAACTGTTTTTT.

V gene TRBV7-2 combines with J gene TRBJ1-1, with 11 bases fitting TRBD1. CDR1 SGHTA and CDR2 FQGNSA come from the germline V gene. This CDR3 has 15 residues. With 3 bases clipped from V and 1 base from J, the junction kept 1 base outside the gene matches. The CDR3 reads CASSLGTGGNTEAFF. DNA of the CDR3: TGTGCCAGCAGCTTGGGGACAGGGGGGAACACTGAAGCTTTCTTT.